What follows is one T cell receptor beta chain and its context. The junction departs from germline at one end; a sequencing error may be responsible. The sample comes from a study of CD8+CD57+ T cells in acquired aplastic anemia. Profiles of TCR beta VDJ and CDR3 were generated from a genomic DNA template. MiXCR was run by TCRdb on the reads, yielding one entry per CDR3 protein. The table shows about 68,000 distinct CDR3 sequences, with roughly half occurring only once. Sequenced: sorted CD4+, CD8+, or CD8+CD57+ T cells (not recorded which) from PBMCs. The origin of this receptor is a human donor in good health, serving as a control.

CDR3 nucleotide sequence: TGTGCCAGCAGCTTAATCGGACAGGGGCCGAGCTCCTGTAATTCACCCCTCCACTTT. It specifies CASSLIGQGPSSCNSPLHF. The chain has TRBV11-1 and TRBJ1-6; the match to TRBD1 covers 9 bases. The CDR3 contains 19 residues. In germline, CDR1 is SGHAT, CDR2 FQDESV (reference sequence).